A selection of T cell receptor beta chains follows, all from one sample in a study of blood T cell repertoires in COVID-19. Some clones are missing from TCRdb's copy, which holds only in-frame ones; the method was immunoSEQ multiplex PCR. The sample contains roughly 230,000 clones, roughly 80% of which appear only once. The sample consisted of peripheral blood. These receptors were collected from a woman in her sixties with active or convalescent COVID-19. Each CDR3 is given with its conserved first and last residue. D genes are given only for firm matches. Clone size appears in some rows only: once, few, many, or a class for an expanded clone.

j_call: TRBJ1-5; v_call: TRBV6-5; d_call: -; clone_size: -; cdr3_aa: CASRTAGYSNQPQHF; cdr3_nt: TGTGCCAGCAGGACCGCAGGGTATAGCAATCAGCCCCAGCATTTT
j_call: TRBJ1-1; v_call: TRBV5-1; d_call: TRBD1; clone_size: -; cdr3_aa: CASSGGTVNMNTEAFF; cdr3_nt: TGCGCCAGCAGCGGGGGGACAGTCAACATGAACACTGAAGCTTTCTTT
j_call: TRBJ1-6; v_call: TRBV3-1/TRBV3-2; d_call: -; clone_size: -; cdr3_aa: CASSPTRGDSPLHF; cdr3_nt: TGTGCCAGCAGCCCTACCAGGGGTGATTCACCCCTCCACTTT
j_call: TRBJ1-6; v_call: TRBV4-1; d_call: TRBD1; clone_size: -; cdr3_aa: CASGPTGTPYNSPLHF; cdr3_nt: TGCGCCAGCGGGCCGACAGGGACGCCCTATAATTCACCCCTCCACTTT
j_call: TRBJ1-1; v_call: TRBV21-1; d_call: -; clone_size: -; cdr3_aa: CASSKVRLGPHTEAFF; cdr3_nt: TGTGCCAGCAGCAAAGTGCGGTTGGGTCCTCACACTGAAGCTTTCTTT
j_call: TRBJ2-3; v_call: TRBV15; d_call: -; clone_size: -; cdr3_aa: CATSRGVGRSTDTQYF; cdr3_nt: TGTGCCACCAGCAGAGGTGTGGGCAGGAGCACAGATACGCAGTATTTT
j_call: TRBJ2-2; v_call: TRBV5-1; d_call: -; clone_size: -; cdr3_aa: CASSFTGTGNTGELFF; cdr3_nt: TGCGCCAGCAGCTTCACCGGGACTGGGAACACCGGGGAGCTGTTTTTT
j_call: TRBJ2-1; v_call: TRBV12-3/TRBV12-4; d_call: -; clone_size: -; cdr3_aa: CASSRDYNEQFF; cdr3_nt: TGTGCCAGCAGTCGGGACTACAATGAGCAGTTCTTC
j_call: TRBJ1-6; v_call: TRBV7-8; d_call: -; clone_size: -; cdr3_aa: CASSLALGSPNSPLHF; cdr3_nt: TGTGCCAGCAGCTTAGCGTTGGGCAGTCCAAATTCACCCCTCCACTTT
j_call: TRBJ2-3; v_call: TRBV5-5; d_call: TRBD2; clone_size: few; cdr3_aa: CASSFLAGGTDTQYF; cdr3_nt: TGTGCCAGCAGCTTTCTAGCGGGAGGGACAGATACGCAGTATTTT
j_call: TRBJ2-7; v_call: TRBV3-1/TRBV3-2; d_call: -; clone_size: -; cdr3_aa: CASSQSINYEQYF; cdr3_nt: TGTGCCAGCAGCCAATCTATCAACTACGAGCAGTACTTC
j_call: TRBJ2-2; v_call: TRBV5-1; d_call: -; clone_size: once; cdr3_aa: CASSVSPTVPNTGELFF; cdr3_nt: TGCGCCAGCAGCGTCAGTCCCACAGTACCGAACACCGGGGAGCTGTTTTTT
j_call: TRBJ2-6; v_call: TRBV5-1; d_call: -; clone_size: -; cdr3_aa: CASSLAADSGANVLTF; cdr3_nt: TGCGCCAGCAGCTTGGCGGCGGACTCTGGGGCCAACGTCCTGACTTTC
j_call: TRBJ1-5; v_call: TRBV19; d_call: TRBD1; clone_size: few; cdr3_aa: CASSTQTGPPQHF; cdr3_nt: TGTGCCAGTAGTACCCAGACAGGGCCGCCCCAGCATTTT
j_call: TRBJ2-7; v_call: TRBV27; d_call: TRBD2; clone_size: -; cdr3_aa: CASSPSQGLAGGPVYEQYF; cdr3_nt: TGTGCCAGCAGTCCGTCACAGGGGTTAGCGGGAGGGCCCGTCTACGAGCAGTACTTC
j_call: TRBJ2-3; v_call: TRBV5-1; d_call: TRBD1; clone_size: once; cdr3_aa: CASSLETGDGTDTQYF; cdr3_nt: TGCGCCAGCAGCTTGGAAACAGGGGATGGAACAGATACGCAGTATTTT
j_call: TRBJ2-6; v_call: TRBV11-1; d_call: -; clone_size: -; cdr3_aa: CASSKPGTNGANVLTF; cdr3_nt: TGTGCCAGCAGTAAACCTGGGACAAATGGGGCCAACGTCCTGACTTTC
j_call: TRBJ2-5; v_call: TRBV10-2; d_call: -; clone_size: -; cdr3_aa: CASAVGETQYF; cdr3_nt: TGCGCCAGCGCGGTCGGGGAGACCCAGTACTTC
j_call: TRBJ2-7; v_call: TRBV11-3; d_call: TRBD2; clone_size: -; cdr3_aa: CASSLDRASGVYEQYF; cdr3_nt: TGTGCCAGCAGCTTAGATAGGGCTAGCGGGGTCTACGAGCAGTACTTC
j_call: TRBJ1-2; v_call: TRBV4-1; d_call: TRBD1; clone_size: -; cdr3_aa: CASSQNRDSNYGYTF; cdr3_nt: TGCGCCAGCAGCCAAAACCGGGACAGCAACTATGGCTACACCTTC
j_call: TRBJ2-5; v_call: TRBV19; d_call: -; clone_size: -; cdr3_aa: CASSIGTPEMETQYF; cdr3_nt: TGTGCCAGTAGTATAGGTACTCCGGAGATGGAGACCCAGTACTTC
j_call: TRBJ2-7; v_call: TRBV9; d_call: -; clone_size: -; cdr3_aa: CASTRGLSYEQYF; cdr3_nt: TGTGCCAGCACCCGGGGTCTCTCCTACGAGCAGTACTTC
j_call: TRBJ2-1; v_call: TRBV7-3; d_call: -; clone_size: -; cdr3_aa: CASSLNAGDNEQFF; cdr3_nt: TGTGCCAGCAGCTTAAACGCGGGTGACAATGAGCAGTTCTTC
j_call: TRBJ1-1; v_call: TRBV5-6; d_call: TRBD1; clone_size: -; cdr3_aa: CASSMASAGGLGTEAFF; cdr3_nt: TGTGCCAGCAGTATGGCGTCGGCAGGGGGCCTGGGCACTGAAGCTTTCTTT
j_call: TRBJ1-5; v_call: TRBV23-1; d_call: TRBD1; clone_size: -; cdr3_aa: CASSHAGQRF; cdr3_nt: TGCGCCAGCAGTCACGCGGGACAGCGTTTT
j_call: TRBJ2-7; v_call: TRBV29-1; d_call: TRBD1; clone_size: -; cdr3_aa: CSVFGTVEQYF; cdr3_nt: TGCAGCGTTTTCGGGACAGTCGAGCAGTACTTC
j_call: TRBJ2-1; v_call: TRBV6-5; d_call: -; clone_size: -; cdr3_aa: CASSYIGGEPYNEQFF; cdr3_nt: TGTGCCAGCAGTTATATAGGGGGAGAACCCTACAATGAGCAGTTCTTC
j_call: TRBJ2-1; v_call: TRBV4-1; d_call: TRBD2; clone_size: -; cdr3_aa: CASSYSTPGLAGGIDYNEQFF; cdr3_nt: TGCGCCAGCAGCTATTCTACTCCGGGACTAGCGGGAGGCATAGACTACAATGAGCAGTTCTTC
j_call: TRBJ2-5; v_call: TRBV3-1/TRBV3-2; d_call: TRBD2; clone_size: -; cdr3_aa: CASTRGLAGSQETQYF; cdr3_nt: TGTGCCAGCACCAGGGGACTAGCGGGGTCCCAAGAGACCCAGTACTTC
j_call: TRBJ2-1; v_call: TRBV11-3; d_call: TRBD2; clone_size: -; cdr3_aa: CASSLYGGLAGVYNEQFF; cdr3_nt: TGTGCCAGCAGCTTATACGGTGGGCTAGCGGGTGTCTACAATGAGCAGTTCTTC
j_call: TRBJ2-7; v_call: TRBV29-1; d_call: TRBD2; clone_size: -; cdr3_aa: CSVEILAGGYEQYF; cdr3_nt: TGCAGCGTTGAAATACTAGCGGGAGGCTACGAGCAGTACTTC
j_call: TRBJ2-3; v_call: TRBV19; d_call: -; clone_size: -; cdr3_aa: CASSENRAADTQYF; cdr3_nt: TGTGCCAGTAGCGAAAACAGGGCCGCAGATACGCAGTATTTT
j_call: TRBJ1-2; v_call: TRBV7-9; d_call: TRBD1; clone_size: -; cdr3_aa: CASSFNRGNYGYTF; cdr3_nt: TGTGCCAGCAGCTTTAACAGGGGTAACTATGGCTACACCTTC
j_call: TRBJ2-4; v_call: TRBV3-1/TRBV3-2; d_call: -; clone_size: -; cdr3_aa: CASSQVKNFGIQYF; cdr3_nt: TGTGCCAGCAGCCAAGTTAAAAACTTCGGCATTCAGTACTTC
j_call: TRBJ1-6; v_call: TRBV3-1/TRBV3-2; d_call: -; clone_size: -; cdr3_aa: CASSLRDYNSPLHF; cdr3_nt: TGTGCCAGCAGCCTCAGGGACTATAATTCACCCCTCCACTTT
j_call: TRBJ2-3; v_call: TRBV19; d_call: TRBD2; clone_size: -; cdr3_aa: CASSITSGGTDTQYF; cdr3_nt: TGTGCCAGTAGTATCACTAGCGGGGGCACAGATACGCAGTATTTT
j_call: TRBJ1-6; v_call: TRBV7-2; d_call: -; clone_size: once; cdr3_aa: CASSLRSSYNSPLHF; cdr3_nt: TGTGCCAGCAGCTTGAGGAGCTCCTATAATTCACCCCTCCACTTT
j_call: TRBJ1-3; v_call: TRBV30; d_call: -; clone_size: -; cdr3_aa: CAWSVLGSGNTIYF; cdr3_nt: TGTGCCTGGAGTGTACTTGGCTCTGGAAACACCATATATTTT
j_call: TRBJ1-4; v_call: TRBV25-1; d_call: -; clone_size: -; cdr3_aa: CASSESDVGGKKLFF; cdr3_nt: TGTGCCAGCAGTGAATCGGACGTGGGAGGGAAAAAACTGTTTTTT
j_call: TRBJ2-1; v_call: TRBV5-4; d_call: TRBD2; clone_size: -; cdr3_aa: CASSPTGGNYNEQFF; cdr3_nt: TGTGCCAGCAGCCCGACGGGAGGGAACTACAATGAGCAGTTCTTC
j_call: TRBJ1-5; v_call: TRBV10-3; d_call: -; clone_size: few; cdr3_aa: CAIAADSNQPQHF; cdr3_nt: TGTGCCATCGCCGCAGATAGCAATCAGCCCCAGCATTTT
j_call: TRBJ2-1; v_call: TRBV9; d_call: TRBD2; clone_size: once; cdr3_aa: CASSAVTAGVMNEQFF; cdr3_nt: TGTGCCAGCAGCGCCGTCACGGCGGGAGTCATGAATGAGCAGTTCTTC
j_call: TRBJ1-1; v_call: TRBV5-1; d_call: -; clone_size: -; cdr3_aa: CASSLMAGVQNTEAFF; cdr3_nt: TGCGCCAGCAGCTTAATGGCAGGGGTCCAAAACACTGAAGCTTTCTTT
j_call: TRBJ2-1; v_call: TRBV9; d_call: TRBD2; clone_size: -; cdr3_aa: CASSPKEREYNEQFF; cdr3_nt: TGTGCCAGCAGCCCCAAGGAGCGGGAATACAATGAGCAGTTCTTC
j_call: TRBJ2-3; v_call: TRBV5-6; d_call: -; clone_size: -; cdr3_aa: CASSGNRGWDTQYF; cdr3_nt: TGTGCCAGCAGCGGAAACCGAGGGTGGGATACGCAGTATTTT